What follows describes a single TCR beta chain. The sample comes from a study of T cell responses to AZD1222 COVID-19 vaccine. The table came from immunoSEQ multiplex PCR; TCRdb's copy has only in-frame clones and leaves some out. This sample has about 270,000 clones, with 94% found just once. Germline V gives CDR1 MNHNS, CDR2 SASEGT. The ends were cut back, 1 base at V and 5 bases at J, with 14 bases in the middle. This CDR3 spans 15 amino acids. Sample: peripheral blood, taken 28 days after the second AZD1222 dose. The J gene is TRBJ2-5, the V gene TRBV6-1; D call uncertain. The sequence was obtained from an adult who received the AZD1222 COVID-19 vaccine. CDR3 loop: CASSEGAGRGETQYF. CDR3 DNA: TGTGCCAGCAGTGAAGGGGCAGGACGAGGCGAGACCCAGTACTTC.